The TCR beta chain under discussion was sequenced for a study of beta chain features in type 1 diabetes (dated 2018 in TCRdb). Concerning the study at large: Mean age, gender distribution, total cell number and subset yield were not different between patients and healthy donors. A total of 85 million to 140 million sorted cells were examined across all samples, and a strong correlation was observed between cell number per subset and RNA yield. In the study, recently diagnosed type 1 diabetes patients and matched healthy donors were compared on the TCRB repertoires of their sorted circulating CD4+ T cell subsets. Naive and central memory subsets were obtained from all 30 or so donors, but regulatory and stem cell-like memory subsets were isolated from only 8 patients and 8 healthy donors.

V ends up 4 bases short and J 5 bases short, with an unmatched junction base count of 7. The CDR3 runs 15 amino acids, cysteine and phenylalanine included. Only the CDR3 DNA stays, 45 bases, in frame from base 1. CDR1 and CDR2 are drawn from the germline V gene: MGHRA, YSYEKL. A remark on this clone: Its recognized antigen is unknown. Base-call qualities are not available, and no considerably larger clone is one nucleotide away.

Beyond this particular receptor, the publication reports: A moderate but significant shortening of TCRB CDR3 length was observed in type 1 diabetes patients in all four CD4+ subsets. Naive, central memory and regulatory TCRB repertoires appeared more similar among patients than among healthy donors. Only small numbers of individuals were included in the HLA sub-analyses, which left unresolved whether HLA type had any influence on TCRB rearrangement. At VDJ recombination sites, patients with type 1 diabetes made fewer insertions and deleted more nucleotides, a pattern implying thymic rearrangement abnormalities. Because cDNA was sequenced instead of genomic DNA, activated cells with high expression could be over-represented, although the groups did not differ in activation or CD3 levels. PCR might favor shorter templates, but patient and control samples were amplified and corrected together, so any skew would affect both groups equally.

The entire isolated RNA was reverse transcribed using the High Capacity cDNA Reverse Transcription Kit, and thus expressed TCRB transcripts were sequenced. Deep immunoSEQ sequencing was applied to naive, central memory and regulatory T cell samples, giving an average of approximately 4 million total reads per sample. Sorted cells were lysed in RLT buffer, and RNA was extracted using DNase-treated RNeasy Micro or Mini kits according to cell number. Each cell subset was processed separately to prevent cross-contamination, with patient and healthy donor samples processed together. TCRB sequences were amplified from cDNA with the immunoSEQ multiplex PCR, producing 87-bp fragments spanning the CDR3 region. Sequencing of the amplicons was performed on the Illumina HiSeq platform. Turning to the authors' computational methods: Synthetic template baselines were used to correct PCR bias computationally, reads within Hamming distance 2 were collapsed, and singletons that could not be merged were discarded. By aligning reads against IMGT, V, D and J genes, CDR3 length, and insertions or deletions at six rearrangement sites were assigned. Within each subset, clonotype counts were normalized to the number of sorted cells before true diversity and Gini coefficients were calculated with the tcR R package. The overlap coefficient, calculated on TCRB nucleotide sequences, was used to quantify repertoire sharing. The table was pulled from immuneACCESS by TCRdb, which kept in-frame rearrangements only. Such tables lose some clones; where checked, under half of the loss comes from unresolved V genes, and the rest has no known cause. The D gene and trimming were derived from the DNA, and the V and J assignments and clone size from that table. Across this sample there are under 250,000 clones, with about a tenth seen only once. In total, the top ten clones hold about 1.2% of the sample.

A single peripheral blood draw of approximately 0.11 L on average was collected from each donor into heparinised tubes. Naive, central memory, regulatory and stem cell-like memory CD4+ T cells were sorted on a BD FACSAria II using a panel including CD45RO, CCR7, CD25, CD127, CD95 and CD27. Every sorted population had a purity above 95%. PBMCs were isolated immediately by Lymphoprep density gradient centrifugation and stained directly without culture. Samples were stained and sorted in pairs, with one healthy donor and one patient per experiment, so that batch effects were minimized. The TCR sequence derives from a man younger than 35 in good health. This receptor chain uses TRBV4-1 and TRBJ2-2; 7 bases in the junction line up with TRBD1. Specimen: central memory CD4+ T cells from blood. The CDR3 is CASSRFGTVTGELFF. The nucleotides are TGCGCCAGCAGCCGTTTCGGGACAGTTACCGGGGAGCTGTTTTTT.